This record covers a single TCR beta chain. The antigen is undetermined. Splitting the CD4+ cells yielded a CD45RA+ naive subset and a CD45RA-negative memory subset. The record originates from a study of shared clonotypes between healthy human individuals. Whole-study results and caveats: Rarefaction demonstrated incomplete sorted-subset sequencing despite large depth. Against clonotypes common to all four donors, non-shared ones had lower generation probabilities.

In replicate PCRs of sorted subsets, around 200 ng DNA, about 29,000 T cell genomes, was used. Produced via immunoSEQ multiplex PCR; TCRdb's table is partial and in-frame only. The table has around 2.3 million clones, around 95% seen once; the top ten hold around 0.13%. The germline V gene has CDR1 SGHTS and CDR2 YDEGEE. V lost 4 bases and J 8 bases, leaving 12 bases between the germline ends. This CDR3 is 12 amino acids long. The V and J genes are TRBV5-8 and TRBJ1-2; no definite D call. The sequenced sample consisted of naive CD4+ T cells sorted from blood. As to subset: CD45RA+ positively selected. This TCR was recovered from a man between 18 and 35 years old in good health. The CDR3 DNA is TGTGCCAGCAGCCTCAACACCGTCGGCTACACCTTC. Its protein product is CASSLNTVGYTF.